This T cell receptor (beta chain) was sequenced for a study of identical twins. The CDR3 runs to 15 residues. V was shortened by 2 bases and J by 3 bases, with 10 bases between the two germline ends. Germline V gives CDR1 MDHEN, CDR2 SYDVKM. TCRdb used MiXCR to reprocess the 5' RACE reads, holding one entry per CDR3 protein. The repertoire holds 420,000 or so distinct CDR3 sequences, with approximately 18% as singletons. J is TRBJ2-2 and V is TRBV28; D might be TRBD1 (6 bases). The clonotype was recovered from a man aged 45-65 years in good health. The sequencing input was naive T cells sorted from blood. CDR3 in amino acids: CASSLQQGYTGELFF. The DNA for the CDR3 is TGTGCCAGCAGTTTACAACAGGGCTACACCGGGGAGCTGTTTTTT.